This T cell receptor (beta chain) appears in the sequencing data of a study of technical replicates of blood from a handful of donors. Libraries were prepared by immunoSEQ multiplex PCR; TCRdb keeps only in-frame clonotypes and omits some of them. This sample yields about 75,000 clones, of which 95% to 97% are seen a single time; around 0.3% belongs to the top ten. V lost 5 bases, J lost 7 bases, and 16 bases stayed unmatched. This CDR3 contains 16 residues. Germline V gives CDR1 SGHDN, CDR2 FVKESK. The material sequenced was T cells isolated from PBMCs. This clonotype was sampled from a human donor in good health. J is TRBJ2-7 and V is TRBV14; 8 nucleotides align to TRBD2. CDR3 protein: CASSKTLAGWPGEQYF. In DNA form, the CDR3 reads TGTGCCAGCAGCAAAACCCTAGCGGGCTGGCCCGGGGAGCAGTACTTC.